The 8 T cell receptor beta chains in this list originate from one sample, sequenced in a study of vaccination and CD4 T cells after COVID-19. Their specific antigens are unknown. As to treatment: roughly 10-day PBMC culture with coronavirus spike peptide pools or control peptides (ViraFEST assay). The Oncomine TCR Beta short-read assay sequenced DNA from cultured CD4+ T cells. TCRdb redid the calling of the PCR reads with MiXCR, one entry per CDR3 protein. The repertoire holds 9,500 to 11,000 distinct CDR3 sequences, 25% seen once, with around 24% in the top ten. The material sequenced was CD4+ T cells from blood, cultured in vitro, taken after SARS-CoV-2 vaccination. The receptors stem from a human donor who had recovered from COVID-19.

The chain employs TRBV20-1 and TRBJ2-1; D possibly corresponds to TRBD2 (5 bases). Germline loops: CDR1 DFQATT, CDR2 SNEGSKA (reference sequence). The CDR3 runs to 12 residues. V gave up 6 bases and J gave up 6 bases, with 12 bases separating them. The CDR3, as DNA: TGCAGTGCCCCAGGTCGGGGCAATGAGCAGTTCTTC. Translation: CSAPGRGNEQFF.

This clonotype showed up just a few times. V gene TRBV7-3 combines with J gene TRBJ1-5; weak D call: TRBD1 (5 bases). V was shortened by 5 bases and J by 3 bases, with 8 bases between the two germline ends. CDR3 size: 13 residues. Germline loops: CDR1 SGHTA, CDR2 FQGTGA. The CDR3 sequence: CASSRGPNQPQHF. CDR3 bases: TGTGCCAGCAGCCGGGGCCCCAATCAGCCCCAGCATTTT.

Only a few counts were recorded for this clonotype. The genes are TRBV6-1 and TRBJ1-5; 7 bases are shared with TRBD1. The CDR3 contains 16 residues. J gave up 2 bases and V 3 bases, and 7 bases lay outside the gene matches. The germline V gene encodes CDR1 MNHNS and CDR2 SASEGT. CDR3 nucleotides: TGTGCCAGCAGTGATTCACAGGGGTCGGGCAATCAGCCCCAGCATTTT. Translated: CASSDSQGSGNQPQHF.

This clonotype occurred a few times. The chain has TRBV20-1 and TRBJ1-1, with TRBD1 as a possible D gene (5 bases). The CDR3 is 14 residues long. Germline V gene sequence: CDR1 DFQATT, CDR2 SNEGSKA (reference sequence). The germline V and J ends were trimmed by 0 bases and 4 bases, with 12 bases remaining between them. The CDR3 here is CSAREGQGLTEAFF. The CDR3 DNA reads as TGCAGTGCTAGAGAAGGGCAGGGTCTCACTGAAGCTTTCTTT.

The chain links TRBV20-1 to TRBJ2-1; the D is unclear. CDR3 length: 15 amino acids. Trimming took 3 bases from V and 0 from J, leaving 12 bases between them. Per the germline V gene, CDR1 is DFQATT and CDR2 is SNEGSKA (reference sequence). The CDR3 nucleotides read TGCAGTGCTAGTAGGTCTTCCAACTCCTACAATGAGCAGTTCTTC. Protein sequence: CSASRSSNSYNEQFF.

This chain joins TRBV5-1 and TRBJ2-5, with 12 bases lining up with TRBD1. The germline CDR1 and CDR2 sequences are SGHRS and YFSETQ. The ends lost 4 bases at V and 3 bases at J; junction bases unmatched: 4. The CDR3 is 15 amino acids. CDR3 region: CASSEGQGAEETQYF. The CDR3 DNA follows: TGCGCCAGCAGCGAGGGACAGGGGGCTGAAGAGACCCAGTACTTC.

This clonotype has a handful of counts. The chain employs TRBV7-2 and TRBJ1-1; TRBD1 matches 9 bases. This CDR3 contains 15 residues. The V segment lost 6 bases and the J segment 0 bases; nucleotides outside the gene matches: 5. Germline V lookup: CDR1 SGHTA, CDR2 FQGNSA. The chain's CDR3 is CASRSGQGMNTEAFF. The CDR3 DNA sequence: TGTGCCAGCAGGTCGGGACAGGGCATGAACACTGAAGCTTTCTTT. Full variable domain (missing parts from reference TRBV7-2 and TRBJ1-1): GAGVSQSPSNKVTEKGKDVELRCDPISGHTALYWYRQSLGQGLEFLIYFQGNSAPDKSGLPSDRFSAERTGGSVSTLTIQRTQQEDSAVYLCASRSGQGMNTEAFFGQGTRLTVV.

This chain joins TRBV4-1 and TRBJ1-5; the D is unclear. Germline assignment: CDR1 MGHRA and CDR2 YSYEKL. Trimming stripped 7 bases from V and 2 bases from J, with 15 bases between. This CDR3 is 15 amino acids long. CDR3 residues: CASTRTAEGNQPQHF. The CDR3 DNA follows: TGCGCCAGCACCCGGACGGCTGAGGGCAATCAGCCCCAGCATTTT.